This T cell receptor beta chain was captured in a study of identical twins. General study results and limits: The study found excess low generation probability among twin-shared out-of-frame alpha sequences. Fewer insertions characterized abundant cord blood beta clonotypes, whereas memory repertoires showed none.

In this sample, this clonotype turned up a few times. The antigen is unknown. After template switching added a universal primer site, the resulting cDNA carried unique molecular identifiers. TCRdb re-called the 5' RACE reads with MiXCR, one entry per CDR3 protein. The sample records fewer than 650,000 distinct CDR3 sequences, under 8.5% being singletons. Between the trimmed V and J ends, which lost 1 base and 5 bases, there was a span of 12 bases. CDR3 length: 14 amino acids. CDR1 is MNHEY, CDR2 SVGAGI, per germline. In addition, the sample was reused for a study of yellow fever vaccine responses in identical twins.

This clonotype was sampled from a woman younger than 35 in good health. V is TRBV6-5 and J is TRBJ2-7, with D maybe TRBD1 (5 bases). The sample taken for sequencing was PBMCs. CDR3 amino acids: CASSYWQGGDEQYF. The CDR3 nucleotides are TGTGCCAGCAGTTACTGGCAGGGCGGTGACGAGCAGTACTTC.